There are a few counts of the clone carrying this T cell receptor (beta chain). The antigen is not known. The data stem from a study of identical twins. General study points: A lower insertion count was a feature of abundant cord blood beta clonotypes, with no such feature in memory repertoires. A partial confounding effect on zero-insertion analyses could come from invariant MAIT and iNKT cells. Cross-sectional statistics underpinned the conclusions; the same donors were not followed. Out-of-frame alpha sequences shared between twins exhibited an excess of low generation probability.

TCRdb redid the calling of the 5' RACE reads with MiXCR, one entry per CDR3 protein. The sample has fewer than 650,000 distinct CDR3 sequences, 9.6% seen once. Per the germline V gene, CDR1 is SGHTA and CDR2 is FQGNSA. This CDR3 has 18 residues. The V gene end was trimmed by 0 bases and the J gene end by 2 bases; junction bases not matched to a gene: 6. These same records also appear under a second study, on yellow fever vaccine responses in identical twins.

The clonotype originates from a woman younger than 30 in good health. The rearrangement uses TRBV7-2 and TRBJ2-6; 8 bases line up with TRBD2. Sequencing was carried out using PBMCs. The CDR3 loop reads CASSLAAGGVTGANVLTF. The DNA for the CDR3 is TGTGCCAGCAGCTTAGCTGCGGGAGGAGTGACTGGGGCCAACGTCCTGACTTTC. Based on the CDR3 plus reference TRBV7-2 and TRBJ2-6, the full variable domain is GAGVSQSPSNKVTEKGKDVELRCDPISGHTALYWYRQSLGQGLEFLIYFQGNSAPDKSGLPSDRFSAERTGGSVSTLTIQRTQQEDSAVYLCASSLAAGGVTGANVLTFGAGSRLTVL.